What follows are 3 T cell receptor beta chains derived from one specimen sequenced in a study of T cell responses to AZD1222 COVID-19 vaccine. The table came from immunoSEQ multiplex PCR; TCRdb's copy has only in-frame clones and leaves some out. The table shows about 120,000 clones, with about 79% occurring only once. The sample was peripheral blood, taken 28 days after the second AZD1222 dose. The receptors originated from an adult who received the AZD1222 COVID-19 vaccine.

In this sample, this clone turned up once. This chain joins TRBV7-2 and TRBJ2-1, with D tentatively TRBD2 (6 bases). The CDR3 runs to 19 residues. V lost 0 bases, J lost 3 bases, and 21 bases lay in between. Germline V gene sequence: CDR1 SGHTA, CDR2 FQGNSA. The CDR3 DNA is TGTGCCAGCAGCTTAGCTCCCACCTATACTAGCAGGCTCTACAATGAGCAGTTCTTC. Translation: CASSLAPTYTSRLYNEQFF. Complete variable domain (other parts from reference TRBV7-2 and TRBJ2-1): GAGVSQSPSNKVTEKGKDVELRCDPISGHTALYWYRQSLGQGLEFLIYFQGNSAPDKSGLPSDRFSAERTGGSVSTLTIQRTQQEDSAVYLCASSLAPTYTSRLYNEQFFGPGTRLTVL.

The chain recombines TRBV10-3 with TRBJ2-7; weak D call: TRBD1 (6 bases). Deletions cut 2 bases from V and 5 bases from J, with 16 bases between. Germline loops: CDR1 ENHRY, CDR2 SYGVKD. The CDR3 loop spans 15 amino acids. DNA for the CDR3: TGTGCCATCAGTGAGGCGGACAGAGGTCGGCACGAGCAGTACTTC. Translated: CAISEADRGRHEQYF.

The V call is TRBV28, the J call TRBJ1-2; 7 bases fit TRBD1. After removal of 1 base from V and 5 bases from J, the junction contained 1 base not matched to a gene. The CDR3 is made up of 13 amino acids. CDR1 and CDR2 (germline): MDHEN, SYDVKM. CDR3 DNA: TGTGCCAGCAGTTTATCGGGACAGTATGGCTACACCTTC. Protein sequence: CASSLSGQYGYTF.